This T cell receptor beta chain was identified in a study of blood T cell repertoires in COVID-19. On the study more broadly: There were acute and convalescent COVID-19 samples, and they came from the United States, Italy and Spain. Sample material is recorded as cDNA or gDNA derived from T cells, B-cell-depleted T cells, or PBMCs.

Germline assignment: CDR1 LGHDT and CDR2 YNNKEL (reference sequence). The junction had 12 bases not matched to a gene; V was cut back by 2 bases and J by 0 bases. This CDR3 contains 18 residues. Methods used by the authors: Estimated nucleated cell counts came from reference gene primer amplification. Clones were read by immunoSEQ multiplex PCR, and TCRdb kept only the in-frame ones, dropping some. That table furnishes V, J and clone size, whereas the DNA furnished D and trimming. The table has roughly 330,000 clones, about 90% seen once. The chain carries TRBV3-1 (or the pseudogene TRBV3-2) and TRBJ2-5; the match to TRBD2 covers 7 bases. This clonotype was obtained from a man younger than 35 who had recovered from COVID-19. The sequencing input was peripheral blood. The CDR3 DNA reads TGTGCCAGCAGCCAACTCACAACGGGAGGTACGGACCAAGAGACCCAGTACTTC. Protein product: CASSQLTTGGTDQETQYF.